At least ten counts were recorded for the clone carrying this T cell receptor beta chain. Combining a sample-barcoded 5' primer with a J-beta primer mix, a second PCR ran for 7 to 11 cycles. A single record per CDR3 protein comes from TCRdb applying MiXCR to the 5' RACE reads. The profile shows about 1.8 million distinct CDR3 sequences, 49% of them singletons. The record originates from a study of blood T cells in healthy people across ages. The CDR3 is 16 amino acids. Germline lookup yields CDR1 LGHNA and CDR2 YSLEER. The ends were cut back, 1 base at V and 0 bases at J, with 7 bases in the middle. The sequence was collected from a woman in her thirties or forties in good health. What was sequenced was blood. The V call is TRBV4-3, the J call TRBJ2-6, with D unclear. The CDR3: CASSQGTASGANVLTF. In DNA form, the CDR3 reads TGCGCCAGCAGCCAAGGGACGGCCTCTGGGGCCAACGTCCTGACTTTC.